The clone carrying this TCR beta chain was detected a few times. Trimming left V 6 bases short and J 4 bases short, with 9 bases between. This CDR3 is 13 amino acids long. TCRdb ran MiXCR on the 5' RACE reads and lists one entry per CDR3 protein. The sample has approximately 500,000 distinct CDR3 sequences; roughly 24% are singletons. This entry belongs to a study of identical twins. This sample also belongs to another study, concerning T cells expressing NK-cell markers.

Sample: CD4+ T cells sorted from blood. This sequence originates from a woman younger than 35 in good health. The chain couples TRBV12-3 or TRBV12-4 to TRBJ1-4; D gene uncertain. The CDR3 DNA follows: TGTGCCAGCAGCCCGGGATTTAATGAAAAACTGTTTTTT. Residues: CASSPGFNEKLFF.